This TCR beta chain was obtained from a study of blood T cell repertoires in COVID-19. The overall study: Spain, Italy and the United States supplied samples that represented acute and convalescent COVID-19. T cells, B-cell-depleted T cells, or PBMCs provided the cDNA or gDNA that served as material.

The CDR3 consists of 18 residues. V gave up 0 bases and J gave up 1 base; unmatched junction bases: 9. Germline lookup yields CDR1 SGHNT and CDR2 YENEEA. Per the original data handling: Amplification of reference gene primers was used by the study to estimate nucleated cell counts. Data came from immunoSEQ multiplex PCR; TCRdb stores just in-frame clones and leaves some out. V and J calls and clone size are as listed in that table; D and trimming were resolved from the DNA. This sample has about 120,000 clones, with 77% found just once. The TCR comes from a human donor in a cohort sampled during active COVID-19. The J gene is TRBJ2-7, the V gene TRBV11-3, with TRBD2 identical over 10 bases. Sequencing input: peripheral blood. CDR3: CASSLDGASGRFSYEQYF. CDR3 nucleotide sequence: TGTGCCAGCAGCTTAGATGGGGCTAGCGGGAGATTTTCCTACGAGCAGTACTTC.